A selection of T cell receptor beta chains follows, all from one sample in a study of PD-1 blockade in classical Hodgkin lymphoma. The assay was immunoSEQ multiplex PCR, and TCRdb's table has in-frame clones only and misses some. The table has tens of thousands of clones, more than 75% seen once. The sample taken for sequencing was peripheral blood mononuclear cells (PBMCs). These TCRs come from a human donor with classical Hodgkin lymphoma. Both conserved end residues are part of each CDR3. A D gene is named only where the DNA matches it firmly. Some rows have no size entry. The others give once, few or many, or a class for an expanded clone.

TRBD1	14	NA	TRBV19	TRBJ1-5	CASSIRTGGQPQHF	TGTGCCAGTAGTATCAGGACAGGTGGACAGCCCCAGCATTTT
TRBD2	21	NA	TRBV6-8	TRBJ2-5	CASSYSDLAKREGRAQETQYF	TGTGCCAGCAGTTACTCGGATTTAGCGAAGCGGGAGGGCAGGGCCCAAGAGACCCAGTACTTC
NA	14	NA	TRBV2	TRBJ1-5	CASSEVSRNQPQHF	TGTGCCAGCAGTGAAGTCTCGCGCAATCAGCCCCAGCATTTT
TRBD1	15	NA	TRBV5-1	TRBJ2-3	CASSWGTGGPDTQYF	TGCGCCAGCAGCTGGGGGACAGGGGGACCAGATACGCAGTATTTT
TRBD1	15	NA	TRBV10-1	TRBJ2-1	CASSTGTGVWDEQFF	TGCGCCAGCAGTACCGGGACAGGGGTTTGGGATGAGCAGTTCTTC
TRBD2	15	NA	TRBV2	TRBJ2-1	CASSYSGRAGNEQFF	TGTGCCAGCAGTTATAGCGGGAGGGCCGGGAATGAGCAGTTCTTC
TRBD1	15	NA	TRBV6-6	TRBJ2-7	CASSSVGTESYEQYF	TGTGCCAGCAGTAGCGTAGGGACAGAGTCCTACGAGCAGTACTTC
NA	12	NA	TRBV28	TRBJ2-5	CASSLVEETQYF	TGTGCCAGCAGTTTAGTCGAAGAGACCCAGTACTTC
TRBD1	14	NA	TRBV2	TRBJ2-7	CASSETGTAYEQYF	TGTGCCAGCAGTGAAACGGGGACAGCATACGAGCAGTACTTC
NA	14	NA	TRBV27	TRBJ1-3	CASSPSGSGNTIYF	TGTGCCAGCAGTCCCTCGGGCTCTGGAAACACCATATATTTT
NA	13	NA	TRBV9	TRBJ1-1	CASAGEVGTEAFF	TGTGCCAGCGCAGGGGAGGTGGGCACTGAAGCTTTCTTT
NA	13	NA	TRBV11-2	TRBJ1-6	CASSFVENSPLHF	TGTGCCAGCAGCTTCGTCGAAAATTCACCCCTCCACTTT
TRBD2	14	NA	TRBV28	TRBJ2-7	CASTLAGESYEQYF	TGTGCCAGCACACTAGCGGGAGAATCCTACGAGCAGTACTTC
NA	15	NA	TRBV4-1	TRBJ1-1	CASSLSSTGNTEAFF	TGCGCCAGCAGCCTTTCCTCTACAGGGAACACTGAAGCTTTCTTT
NA	15	once	TRBV4-2	TRBJ1-2	CASSQVSGSNYGYTF	TGTGCCAGCAGCCAAGTATCGGGTTCTAACTATGGCTACACCTTC
TRBD1	16	NA	TRBV15	TRBJ1-4	CATSGLPGQENEKLFF	TGTGCCACCAGCGGCCTACCGGGACAGGAGAATGAAAAACTGTTTTTT
TRBD2	16	NA	TRBV19	TRBJ2-1	CASSAMLAGPYNEQFF	TGTGCCAGTAGTGCCATGTTAGCGGGGCCCTACAATGAGCAGTTCTTC
TRBD2	16	NA	TRBV7-9	TRBJ2-5	CASSQAPSGAQETQYF	TGTGCCAGCAGCCAAGCCCCTAGCGGCGCACAAGAGACCCAGTACTTC
NA	15	once	TRBV19	TRBJ1-1	CASIPRAGMNTEAFF	TGTGCCAGTATCCCTCGGGCGGGGATGAACACTGAAGCTTTCTTT
TRBD1	15	NA	TRBV6-1	TRBJ1-2	CASSELQGANYGYTF	TGTGCCAGCAGTGAATTACAGGGGGCTAACTATGGCTACACCTTC
TRBD2	15	NA	TRBV7-3	TRBJ2-1	CASSISGSLYNEQFF	TGTGCCAGCAGCATAAGCGGGAGCCTTTACAATGAGCAGTTCTTC
NA	13	NA	TRBV28	TRBJ1-2	CASSLYENYGYTF	TGTGCCAGCAGTTTGTACGAGAACTATGGCTACACCTTC
TRBD1	15	NA	TRBV7-9	TRBJ1-4	CASSLQGGRDEKLFF	TGTGCCAGCAGCCTCCAAGGGGGCCGGGATGAAAAACTGTTTTTT
NA	16	NA	TRBV7-3	TRBJ2-2	CASSLTGRASTGELFF	TGTGCCAGCAGCTTAACCGGCAGGGCGTCGACCGGGGAGCTGTTTTTT
NA	14	NA	TRBV2	TRBJ2-2	CASSPERGAGELFF	TGTGCCAGCAGTCCCGAGCGTGGAGCCGGGGAGCTGTTTTTT
NA	22	NA	TRBV21-1	TRBJ2-6	CASSKVNRPLASGISGANVLTF	TGTGCCAGCAGCAAAGTAAACCGGCCCCTGGCTAGCGGAATCTCTGGGGCCAACGTCCTGACTTTC
TRBD1	17	NA	TRBV5-1	TRBJ2-2	CASSLGQGAINTGELFF	TGCGCCAGCAGCTTGGGACAGGGGGCGATAAACACCGGGGAGCTGTTTTTT
NA	15	NA	TRBV9	TRBJ1-3	CASSGTPRQGNTIYF	TGTGCCAGCAGCGGGACCCCGAGACAGGGAAACACCATATATTTT
NA	15	once	TRBV19	TRBJ2-6	CASSTPSSGANVLTF	TGTGCCAGTAGTACTCCAAGCTCTGGGGCCAACGTCCTGACTTTC
NA	13	NA	TRBV18	TRBJ2-7	CASSPKTGSEQYF	TGTGCCAGCTCACCAAAAACGGGATCCGAGCAGTACTTC
NA	16	NA	TRBV6-5	TRBJ1-3	CASSYSSRGTGNTIYF	TGTGCCAGCAGTTACTCGAGCCGAGGGACTGGAAACACCATATATTTT
TRBD2	15	NA	TRBV11-2	TRBJ2-1	CASSLRTSGTNEQFF	TGTGCCAGCAGCTTGCGGACTAGCGGGACCAATGAGCAGTTCTTC
NA	15	NA	TRBV9	TRBJ2-7	CASSVDGSLIYEQYF	TGTGCCAGCAGCGTAGATGGTAGCTTAATCTACGAGCAGTACTTC
TRBD1	15	NA	TRBV11-3	TRBJ2-2	CASSPQTGNGGELFF	TGTGCCAGCAGCCCCCAGACAGGGAATGGCGGGGAGCTGTTTTTT
TRBD2	18	NA	TRBV7-3	TRBJ2-1	CASSLLGGPAGAYNEQFF	TGTGCCAGCAGCTTACTTGGGGGGCCAGCGGGAGCCTACAATGAGCAGTTCTTC
NA	17	NA	TRBV10-3	TRBJ2-4	CAISSSEGGRAKNIQYF	TGTGCCATCAGTTCTAGCGAGGGGGGGCGGGCCAAAAACATTCAGTACTTC
NA	13	NA	TRBV29-1	TRBJ2-3	CSALPIHTDTQYF	TGCAGCGCCCTCCCCATCCACACAGATACGCAGTATTTT
NA	14	NA	TRBV5-1	TRBJ1-1	CASSKRGSAGEAFF	TGCGCCAGCAGTAAGCGGGGTTCGGCGGGGGAAGCTTTCTTT
TRBD2	14	once	TRBV2	TRBJ2-1	CASSGRPTYNEQFF	TGTGCCAGCAGCGGGAGGCCGACCTACAATGAGCAGTTCTTC
TRBD2	17	NA	TRBV5-5	TRBJ2-3	CASSLDVTSGRGDTQYF	TGTGCCAGCAGCCTCGACGTAACTAGCGGGAGAGGGGATACGCAGTATTTT
TRBD2	16	NA	TRBV11-2	TRBJ2-1	CASSLRSSGGNNEQFF	TGTGCCAGCAGCTTAAGATCAAGCGGGGGGAACAATGAGCAGTTCTTC
TRBD1	16	NA	TRBV29-1	TRBJ2-1	CSVASSGGTGLNEQFF	TGCAGCGTTGCCTCATCGGGCGGGACAGGGTTAAATGAGCAGTTCTTC
TRBD1	14	NA	TRBV6-5	TRBJ1-1	CASTLQGGNTEAFF	TGTGCCAGCACCCTACAGGGGGGGAACACTGAAGCTTTCTTT
NA	13	once	TRBV6-1	TRBJ1-2	CASSSGFNYGYTF	TGTGCCAGCAGCTCAGGGTTTAACTATGGCTACACCTTC
TRBD1	15	NA	TRBV29-1	TRBJ1-2	CSVVLQGNFDYGYTF	TGCAGCGTTGTCCTACAGGGGAATTTCGACTATGGCTACACCTTC
NA	12	NA	TRBV6-1	TRBJ2-3	CASSEHTDTQYF	TGTGCCAGCAGTGAACACACAGATACGCAGTATTTT
NA	15	NA	TRBV15	TRBJ2-1	CATSTTPKGTHEQFF	TGTGCCACCAGCACTACGCCTAAGGGCACTCATGAGCAGTTCTTC
NA	16	NA	TRBV6-5	TRBJ2-1	CASSYSPGTTYNEQFF	TGTGCCAGCAGTTACTCCCCGGGAACTACCTACAATGAGCAGTTCTTC
NA	14	NA	TRBV14	TRBJ2-1	CASKALGLYHEQFF	TGTGCCAGCAAAGCCTTGGGCCTCTACCATGAGCAGTTCTTC
TRBD2	18	NA	TRBV7-9	TRBJ2-1	CASTGTSGRLENYNEQFF	TGTGCCAGCACCGGGACTAGCGGGAGATTGGAAAACTACAATGAGCAGTTCTTC
TRBD2	14	NA	TRBV11-2	TRBJ2-7	CASSGLAGGYKQYF	TGTGCCAGCAGCGGACTAGCGGGGGGCTACAAGCAGTACTTC
TRBD1	14	NA	TRBV27	TRBJ2-3	CASSRDRVTDTQYF	TGTGCCAGCAGTAGAGACAGGGTCACAGATACGCAGTATTTT
NA	14	NA	TRBV7-9	TRBJ1-1	CASSSRAGNTEAFF	TGTGCCAGCAGCTCTAGGGCAGGGAACACTGAAGCTTTCTTT
NA	19	NA	TRBV21-1	TRBJ2-4	CASSKDAWGLQLAKNIQYF	TGTGCCAGCAGCAAAGACGCGTGGGGCCTACAGTTAGCCAAAAACATTCAGTACTTC
NA	13	NA	TRBV6-5	TRBJ1-1	CASTPRGHAEAFF	TGTGCCAGCACCCCCCGGGGCCACGCTGAAGCTTTCTTT
TRBD2	15	NA	TRBV9	TRBJ2-5	CASSGRLAGRETQYF	TGTGCCAGCAGCGGGAGACTAGCGGGTCGGGAGACCCAGTACTTC
NA	15	NA	TRBV2	TRBJ1-1	CASSEGPLGSTEAFF	TGTGCCAGCAGTGAGGGCCCCCTGGGATCCACTGAAGCTTTCTTT
NA	14	NA	TRBV2	TRBJ1-1	CASGPQQANTEAFF	TGTGCCAGCGGGCCCCAACAGGCGAACACTGAAGCTTTCTTT
NA	12	NA	TRBV10-1	TRBJ2-3	CASSETGVTQYF	TGCGCCAGCAGTGAGACGGGTGTTACGCAGTATTTT